A selection of T cell receptor beta chains follows, all from one sample in a study of response to subunit inactivated influenza vaccine. TCRdb reprocessed the RT-PCR reads with MiXCR, giving one entry per CDR3 protein. Of hundreds of thousands of distinct CDR3 sequences detected, around 20% appear once; the ten largest clones hold around 9.9%. Material: PBMCs from blood, obtained roughly 5 days after vaccination. Source of these receptors: a man aged 50 to 59 who received an inactivated influenza vaccine. Each CDR3 is given with its conserved first and last residue. A D gene is named only where the DNA matches it firmly. Clone size is given for some rows only: seen once, a few or many times, or a class if the clone is expanded.

TGTGCCAGCAGCCTGGGGAACTCCAAGTCCGCAAATACGCAGTATTTT	CASSLGNSKSANTQYF	TRBV7-9	NA	NA	TRBJ2-3
TGCGCCAGCAGCCGCTCCGGGACAGGGGTTTTAGAGACCCAGTACTTC	CASSRSGTGVLETQYF	TRBV4-1	NA	TRBD1	TRBJ2-5
TGCAGTGCTACCAGGGACAGGGGGTCTTACACCGGGGAGCTGTTTTTT	CSATRDRGSYTGELFF	TRBV20-1	NA	TRBD1	TRBJ2-2
TGTGCCAGCGGGATACGACAGGGGGGTAATTCACCCCTCCACTTT	CASGIRQGGNSPLHF	TRBV5-5	once	TRBD1	TRBJ1-6
TGCAGCGTTGGGGGGGGGGTCGGCTACACCTTC	CSVGGGVGYTF	TRBV29-1	few	NA	TRBJ1-2
TGCAGCGTTGAAAAAACATGGACAGGGGGCCCTCCCAATGAGCAGTTCTTC	CSVEKTWTGGPPNEQFF	TRBV29-1	few	TRBD1	TRBJ2-1
TGTGCCAGCAGTTTACGCGCCCTTATGGATCGAGGGACTTACGAGCAGTACTTC	CASSLRALMDRGTYEQYF	TRBV12-3/TRBV12-4	many	NA	TRBJ2-7
TGTGCCACCAGCAGAGATAGGGCACCCGTAGCTAGCACAGATACGCAGTATTTT	CATSRDRAPVASTDTQYF	TRBV15	once	NA	TRBJ2-3
TGTGCCAGCAGCCATCCTCGACTAGCGGGAGTATCCTACAATGAGCAGTTCTTC	CASSHPRLAGVSYNEQFF	TRBV11-2	NA	TRBD2	TRBJ2-1
TGCGCCAGCAGCTCGGAGACAGTCTCGCTGGGCACTGAAGCTTTCTTT	CASSSETVSLGTEAFF	TRBV5-1	NA	NA	TRBJ1-1
TGCGCCAGCAGCCAAGATCGAACCCAAGGGGCAGATACGCAGTATTTT	CASSQDRTQGADTQYF	TRBV4-3	NA	NA	TRBJ2-3
TGTGCCAGCACCCCAGGGGGCTCTGGAAACACCATATATTTT	CASTPGGSGNTIYF	TRBV12-3/TRBV12-4	many	TRBD1	TRBJ1-3
TGTGCCAGCAGCTATAGTAGCGGGAGGCCCACCGGGGAGCTGTTTTTT	CASSYSSGRPTGELFF	TRBV6-2/TRBV6-3	NA	TRBD2	TRBJ2-2
TGTGCCAGCAGGACGACGGGACTAGCGCACGAGCAGTACTTC	CASRTTGLAHEQYF	TRBV28	few	TRBD2	TRBJ2-7
TGTGCCAGCAGTTTTAGGGACGCGCGTCTATACTTC	CASSFRDARLYF	TRBV12-3/TRBV12-4	many	NA	TRBJ2-7
TGTGCCAGCAGCCCGATACGGAGTTCCTATTACGAGCAGTACTTC	CASSPIRSSYYEQYF	TRBV3-1	NA	NA	TRBJ2-7
TGTGCCAGCAGTTTGGGGACTAGCGGGAGGTCAGATACGCAGTATTTT	CASSLGTSGRSDTQYF	TRBV27	few	TRBD2	TRBJ2-3
TGTGCCAGCGGGGGTGGGGTAGTCGCAAAGCAGTACTTC	CASGGGVVAKQYF	TRBV12-3/TRBV12-4	few	NA	TRBJ2-7
TGTGCCAGCAGTCGGATAGCGGGAGGGCCCTACAATGAGCAGTTCTTC	CASSRIAGGPYNEQFF	TRBV27	many	TRBD2	TRBJ2-1
TGTGCCAGCAGTTTATTACAGGGAGCAGATACGCAGTATTTT	CASSLLQGADTQYF	TRBV28	NA	NA	TRBJ2-3
TGTGCCAGCAGCCTTCGGGCCTGGGGTGGAGAGACCCAGTACTTC	CASSLRAWGGETQYF	TRBV5-6	few	NA	TRBJ2-5
TGTGCCAGCCACTCAAGGTCAACCTACGAGCAGTACTTC	CASHSRSTYEQYF	TRBV7-9	few	NA	TRBJ2-7
TGTGCCAGCAGTTACATAGGGTTTGGCACCGGGGAGCTGTTTTTT	CASSYIGFGTGELFF	TRBV6-2/TRBV6-3	few	NA	TRBJ2-2
TGTGCCATCAGTGACCGCAGGGGAGACAACCACAATGAGCAGTTCTTC	CAISDRRGDNHNEQFF	TRBV10-3	NA	NA	TRBJ2-1
TGCGCCAGCAGCCACACCTTTCCCAAGCAGAAGGGTTCAGATACGCAGTATTTT	CASSHTFPKQKGSDTQYF	TRBV4-1	few	NA	TRBJ2-3
TGCAGTGCTAGAGACCAACAGCCGTTTTATAGCAATCAGCCCCAGCATTTT	CSARDQQPFYSNQPQHF	TRBV20-1	NA	NA	TRBJ1-5